The T cell receptor (beta chain) described here comes from a study of T cells after somatic rescue of genetic block. Clones were sequenced by immunoSEQ multiplex PCR, and TCRdb holds only the in-frame ones, with some missing. The profile shows 80,000 to 90,000 clones, approximately 90% of them singletons. This clone was seen only once. V shed 4 bases and J 2 bases; nucleotides not matched to a gene: 3. Germline lookup yields CDR1 SQVTM and CDR2 ANQGSEA. This CDR3 is built from 14 residues. The sequence was obtained from a woman between 18 and 29 years old. Sequenced sample: peripheral blood mononuclear cells (PBMCs). The gene calls are TRBV29-1 and TRBJ2-3, with TRBD2 matching over 10 bases. The CDR3 loop is CSVGLAGVTDTQYF. The CDR3 bases are TGCAGCGTTGGACTAGCGGGCGTCACAGATACGCAGTATTTT.